The clone carrying this TCR beta chain was detected ten times or more. This sample was taken from a study of regulatory T cells in long-lasting Graves disease. Background on the study: Patients newly diagnosed with Graves' had been on antithyroid drugs for under 3 months.

Germline CDR1 reads SGHVS; CDR2 reads FQNEAQ. The CDR3 covers 13 residues. V was clipped by 4 bases and J by 6 bases, with 10 bases between them. Researchers made TCR beta libraries by using iRepertoire HTBI primers and running Arm-PCR on CDR3 regions. TCRdb ran MiXCR on the multiplex PCR reads and lists one entry per CDR3 protein. The sample contains a few hundred thousand distinct CDR3 sequences, roughly 12% of which appear only once. Time point given: newly diagnosed GD, antithyroid drugs for less than 3 months. The TCR library was made from RNA extracted from PBMCs. The data were also submitted as part of a second study, on T cells in Graves' hyperthyroidism and ophthalmopathy.

Specimen: peripheral blood mononuclear cells (PBMCs), collected at new diagnosis, from a patient treated with antithyroid drugs. The receptor's source is a man aged 25-45 years with Graves disease. The chain has TRBV7-8 and TRBJ2-1; D remains unclear. CDR3 coding DNA: TGTGCCAGCAGCTCCTCGGCCCTCAATGAGCAGTTCTTC. Translating it yields CASSSSALNEQFF.